This TCR beta chain came from a study of Ad26.COV2.S vaccination and SARS-CoV-2 variants. This clone has a handful of counts. What it binds is unknown. Profiled with immunoSEQ multiplex PCR; TCRdb holds only in-frame clones, not every one. The table lists approximately 410,000 clones, roughly 90% of them singletons. Study results and caveats: Reported post-vaccination CD8+ and CD4+ T cell responses to spike showed substantial breadth.

Germline V gene data show CDR1 as SGHTA and CDR2 as FQGNSA. V gave up 0 bases and J gave up 3 bases, with 12 bases separating them. The length of the CDR3 is 15 residues. The treatment: roughly 19 received Ad26.COV2.S at low or high dose, single or two shots; about five received placebo; per-sample allocation not given. Sampling took place 63 days after the first vaccine or placebo injection. The donor's status was that of an adult aged 18-55 years in Boston. The chain has TRBV7-2 and TRBJ2-7; D is uncertain. The clonotype was recovered from a person aged 18-65 years who received the Ad26.COV2.S COVID-19 vaccine or a placebo. Source: peripheral blood, taken in a trial of Ad26.COV2.S vaccine versus placebo. The CDR3 DNA reads TGTGCCAGCAGCTTAGCGGATAGGTCGTTCTACGAGCAGTACTTC. Its protein is CASSLADRSFYEQYF.